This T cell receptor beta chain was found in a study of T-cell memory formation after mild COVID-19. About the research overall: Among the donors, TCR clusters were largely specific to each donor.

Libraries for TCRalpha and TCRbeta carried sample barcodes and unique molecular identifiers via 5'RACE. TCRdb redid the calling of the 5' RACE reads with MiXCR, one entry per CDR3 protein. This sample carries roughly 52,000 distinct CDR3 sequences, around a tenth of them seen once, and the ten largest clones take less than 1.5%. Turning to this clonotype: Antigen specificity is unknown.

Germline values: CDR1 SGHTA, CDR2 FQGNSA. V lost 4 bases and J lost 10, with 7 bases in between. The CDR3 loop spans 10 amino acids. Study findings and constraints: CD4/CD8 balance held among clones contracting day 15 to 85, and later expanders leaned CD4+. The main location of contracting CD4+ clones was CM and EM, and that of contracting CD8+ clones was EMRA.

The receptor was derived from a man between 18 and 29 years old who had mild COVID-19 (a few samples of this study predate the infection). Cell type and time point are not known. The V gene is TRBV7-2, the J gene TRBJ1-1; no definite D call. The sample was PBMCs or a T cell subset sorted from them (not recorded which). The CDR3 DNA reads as TGTGCCAGCAGCTCCGACGGAGCTTTCTTT. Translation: CASSSDGAFF.